This T cell receptor (beta chain) emerged from a study of blood T cells in healthy people across ages. PBMCs numbering at least 7 million were isolated per sample. Study-wide results and caveats: TCR beta diversity, measured per million T cells, fell in a roughly linear way with age.

With a J-beta primer mix and a sample-barcoded 5' primer, a second PCR ran about 6 to 11 cycles. Any given sample supplied a minimum of 3 million CDR3-containing paired-end reads. One entry per CDR3 protein results from TCRdb running MiXCR on the 5' RACE reads. The data hold under 2,000,000 distinct CDR3 sequences, with about 50% observed a single time. V lost 6 bases and J lost 11, with 18 bases in between. Germline V gene lookup returns CDR1 MNHEY and CDR2 SMNVEV (reference sequence). The CDR3 has 13 amino acids. As for this clonotype: No antigen is known for it.

The chain uses TRBV27 and TRBJ2-3, with a weak D call TRBD2 (5 bases). This clonotype originated in a middle-aged woman in good health. Sequencing was performed on blood. In DNA, the CDR3 is TGTGCCAGCAGCGATGGGCCCTCCGGGGTGCAGTATTTT. Its protein is CASSDGPSGVQYF.